This entry describes one TCR beta chain. Its specificity is unknown. TCRdb keeps only in-frame clones here, not all; method: immunoSEQ multiplex PCR. Altogether about 240,000 clones are present, around 86% being singletons, with the ten largest covering 0.95% to 1.5%. CDR3 length: 15 residues. Trimming cost V 0 bases and J 2 bases; bases outside gene matches: 3. Germline CDR1 reads SGHNT; CDR2 reads YENEEA. Separate from the approximately 670-subject first cohort was the approximately 120-subject validation cohort, to which the donors belonged. This record comes from a study of cytomegalovirus exposure and HLA in healthy donors. Study findings and constraints: Cytomegalovirus-associated status was assigned to 150 to 200 TCR beta chains.

The sample taken for sequencing was PBMCs. This chain connects TRBV11-3 to TRBJ2-7, with 8 bases that match TRBD2. The clonotype originates from a woman aged 25 to 39 in good health and CMV-seropositive. CDR3 nucleotides: TGTGCCAGCAGCTTAGATCTGGGACTAGCCTACGAGCAGTACTTC. Protein: CASSLDLGLAYEQYF.